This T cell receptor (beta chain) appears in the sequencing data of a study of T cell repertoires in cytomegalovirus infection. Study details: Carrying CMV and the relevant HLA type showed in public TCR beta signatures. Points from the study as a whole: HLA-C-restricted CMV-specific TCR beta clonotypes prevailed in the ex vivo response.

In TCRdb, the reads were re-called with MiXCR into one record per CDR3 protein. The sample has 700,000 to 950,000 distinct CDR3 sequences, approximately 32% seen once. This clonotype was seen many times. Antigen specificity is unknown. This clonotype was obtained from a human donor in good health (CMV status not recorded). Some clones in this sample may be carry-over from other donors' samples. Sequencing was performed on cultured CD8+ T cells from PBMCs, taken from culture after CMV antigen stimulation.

The CDR3 here is CSARSSQGAYYGYTF. The CDR3 bases are TGCAGTGCTAGATCGTCACAGGGGGCCTACTATGGCTACACCTTC. This chain joins TRBV20-1 and TRBJ1-2; 9 bases fit TRBD1. The germline gives CDR1 DFQATT, CDR2 SNEGSKA (reference sequence). The CDR3 contains 15 residues. Unmatched junction bases numbered 7, after V lost 2 bases and J lost 3 bases.